One sample yielded the 23 T cell receptor beta chains listed below, sequenced in a study of low-dose radiotherapy and immunotherapy resistance in tumors. Time point noted: before trial treatment. TRAV- and TRBV-specific primers primed first-strand cDNA, covering alpha and beta chains. The TCRs were subjected to amplification over about 19 PCR cycles employing a constant-region primer in conjunction with a V-primer adapter. Each CDR3 protein gets one entry after TCRdb re-called the reads with MiXCR. The table lists tens of thousands of distinct CDR3 sequences, approximately 31% of them singletons. Sequenced here: PBMCs, sampled before treatment. The receptors shown here come from a female donor with ovarian cancer.

The chain joins TRBV30 to TRBJ1-1, with D possibly being TRBD1 (5 bases). CDR1 GTSNPN and CDR2 SVGIG come from the germline V gene (reference sequence). V lost 6 bases to trimming and J lost 3 bases, with 14 bases between them. The CDR3 consists of 13 residues. Here the CDR3 reads CACAGVGDTEAFF. CDR3 sequence (DNA): TGTGCCTGCGCAGGAGTAGGGGACACTGAAGCTTTCTTT.

The chain links TRBV6-2 or TRBV6-3 to TRBJ2-1; D is perhaps TRBD2 (7 bases). The V gene lost 2 bases and the J gene lost 7 bases, with 15 bases spanning the gap. The length of the CDR3 is 15 residues. In germline, CDR1 is MNHEY, CDR2 SVGEGT. The CDR3 DNA follows: TGTGCCAGCAGTTACCAGGGGAGGGGAATTAATGAGCAGTTCTTC. As protein: CASSYQGRGINEQFF.

A word on this clonotype: A single base is all that separates this from a far larger clone, so a read error is likely. The rearrangement links TRBV6-2 or TRBV6-3 to TRBJ2-1; the match to TRBD2 covers 11 bases. V shed 5 bases and J 10 bases; nucleotides not matched to a gene: 7. Germline CDR1 reads MNHEY; CDR2 reads SVGEGT. The CDR3 is 14 amino acids. CDR3 coding DNA: TGTGCCAGCAGTCGACTAGCGGGAATCTACGAGCAGTTCTTC. This gives the protein CASSRLAGIYEQFF.

This clonotype was observed a few times. V usage is TRBV2 and J usage is TRBJ2-3; 8 positions match TRBD2. Germline CDR1 and CDR2: SNHLY and FYNNEI. This CDR3 is 17 amino acids long. V shed 2 bases, J shed 0 bases, and the junction held 7 bases outside the gene matches. The CDR3 here is CASSELPAGASTDTQYF. In DNA form, the CDR3 reads TGTGCCAGCAGTGAACTCCCAGCGGGAGCTAGCACAGATACGCAGTATTTT.

A word on this clonotype: A far larger clone differs by one base, so this is likely a read error. V usage is TRBV7-4 and J usage is TRBJ2-1; TRBD2 agrees at 10 bases. V trimming: 5 bases; J trimming: 6 bases; junction bases outside the gene matches: 13. This CDR3 has 17 residues. Germline V gene sequence: CDR1 SGHVT, CDR2 SQSDAQ. CDR3 bases: TGTGCCAGCAGCCAACACAGGGGGAGCGGGAGGGCCAATGAGCAGTTCTTC. It codes for CASSQHRGSGRANEQFF.

This clonotype appeared many times. This chain uses TRBV5-6 with TRBJ2-1, with 10 nucleotides matching TRBD2. V shed 3 bases, J shed 5 bases, and the junction held 5 bases outside the gene matches. The CDR3 loop spans 15 amino acids. The germline gives CDR1 SGHDT, CDR2 YYEEEE. The CDR3 here is CASSWAGTSDNEQFF. For the CDR3, the DNA is TGTGCCAGCAGCTGGGCCGGGACTAGCGACAATGAGCAGTTCTTC.

This clonotype was seen only once. A read error is possible here, since a much larger clone lies one base away. V and J are TRBV6-6 and TRBJ2-5, with 10 bases matching TRBD1. Looked up from germline, CDR1 is MNHNY and CDR2 is SVGAGI (reference sequence). CDR3 size: 15 residues. The CDR3 DNA reads as TGTGCCAGCAGTGGCAAGACAGGGGGCCTGGAGATCCAGTACTTC. The encoded protein is CASSGKTGGLEIQYF.

The CDR3 DNA follows: TGTGCCAGCAGCTTAGTCTCTTCCTGGGGGAATGAGCAGTTCTTC. Translation gives CASSLVSSWGNEQFF. V gene TRBV11-2 combines with J gene TRBJ2-1; either TRBD1 or TRBD2 may fit D (5 bases each). This CDR3 region has 15 residues. V lost 1 base to trimming and J lost 7 bases, with 14 bases between them. Per the germline V gene, CDR1 is SGHAT and CDR2 is FQNNGV. The variable domain in full, with the rest retrieved from reference TRBV11-2 and TRBJ2-1, is EAGVAQSPRYKIIEKRQSVAFWCNPISGHATLYWYQQILGQGPKLLIQFQNNGVVDDSQLPKDRFSAERLKGVDSTLKIQPAKLEDSAVYLCASSLVSSWGNEQFFGPGTRLTVL.

Turning to this clonotype: It is likely a read error: a sequence one base away is far more abundant. V usage is TRBV5-3 and J usage is TRBJ2-1; D is uncertain. TRBV5-3 falls under the ORF class, with uncertain function. The CDR3 has 13 amino acids. The CDR3 loop reads CASSLVGSAEQFF. CDR3 bases: TGTGCCAGCAGCTTGGTAGGCAGCGCCGAGCAGTTCTTC.

This clonotype occurred many times. The J gene is TRBJ2-1, the V gene TRBV5-1, with 8 bases lining up with TRBD1. The ends lost 0 bases at V and 9 bases at J; junction bases unmatched: 5. This CDR3 region has 14 residues. CDR1 and CDR2 (germline): SGHRS, YFSETQ. The CDR3 nucleotides are TGCGCCAGCAGCTTGGCTCAGGGGGCCTTTGAGCAGTTCTTC. This codes for CASSLAQGAFEQFF. The full variable domain, with the rest looked up from reference TRBV5-1 and TRBJ2-1, is KAGVTQTPRYLIKTRGQQVTLSCSPISGHRSVSWYQQTPGQGLQFLFEYFSETQRNKGNFPGRFSGRQFSNSRSEMNVSTLELGDSALYLCASSLAQGAFEQFFGPGTRLTVL.

Many counts were recorded for this clonotype. The rearrangement uses TRBV10-3 and TRBJ1-4; 8 positions agree with TRBD1. CDR1 is ENHRY and CDR2 is SYGVKD in the germline V gene. Losses at the gene ends were 4 bases for V and 7 bases for J; bases not matched to a gene: 2. This CDR3 comprises 13 residues. The CDR3 reads CAISAGTGEKLFF. The CDR3 nucleotides are TGTGCCATCAGTGCGGGGACAGGTGAAAAACTGTTTTTT.

This clonotype has at least ten counts. The genes are TRBV11-1 and TRBJ2-1; weak D call: TRBD1 (6 bases). The CDR3 is made up of 16 amino acids. The ends were cut back, 5 bases at V and 3 bases at J, with 17 bases in the middle. Germline assignment: CDR1 SGHAT and CDR2 FQDESV (reference sequence). In nucleotides, the CDR3 is TGTGCCAGCAGCCCAGAGGTTTACAGGGTCTACAATGAGCAGTTCTTC. It is translated as CASSPEVYRVYNEQFF. The variable domain in full, with the rest retrieved from reference TRBV11-1 and TRBJ2-1, is EAEVAQSPRYKITEKSQAVAFWCDPISGHATLYWYRQILGQGPELLVQFQDESVVDDSQLPKDRFSAERLKGVDSTLKIQPAELGDSAMYLCASSPEVYRVYNEQFFGPGTRLTVL.

As concerns this clonotype: A far larger clone differs by one base, so this is likely a read error. This rearrangement joins TRBV7-9 to TRBJ2-1, with D unclear. CDR1 SEHNR and CDR2 FQNEAQ come from the germline V gene (reference sequence). The CDR3 length is 13 residues. The CDR3 DNA reads as TGTGACAGCAGCTTGGGCCAGGTGAGGGAGCAGTTCTTC. Its protein is CDSSLGQVREQFF.

With respect to this clonotype: This probably arose from a read error, given a far larger clone one base away. This likely comes from a read error, as the CDR3 has no conserved phenylalanine or tryptophan at its end. The chain employs TRBV13 and TRBJ1-6, with no clear D. CDR3 length equals 13 residues. The V gene's germline CDR1 is PRHDT and CDR2 FYEKMQ (reference sequence). Trimming pared 5 bases from V and 9 bases from J, leaving 11 bases between. The CDR3 region has the DNA TGTGCCAGCAGCCAAAAGGAAGGTTCACCCCTCCACTCT. Its translation: CASSQKEGSPLHS.

The chain carries TRBV20-1 and TRBJ2-3, with 9 nucleotides matching TRBD2. The germline gives CDR1 DFQATT, CDR2 SNEGSKA (reference sequence). The CDR3 has 15 amino acids. J gave up 6 bases and V 3 bases, and 10 bases lay outside the gene matches. The CDR3, as DNA: TGCAGTGCTAGTCGGCTAGCGGGGTTGGGGGATACGCAGTATTTT. Translating it yields CSASRLAGLGDTQYF.

The sample holds many counts of this clonotype. The gene calls are TRBV7-2 and TRBJ1-3; no reliable D call. V was pared by 3 bases and J by 6 bases, with 12 bases between. The germline V gene encodes CDR1 SGHTA and CDR2 FQGNSA. This CDR3 comprises 14 residues. CDR3 loop: CASSFLVSENTIYF. The CDR3 DNA sequence: TGTGCCAGCAGCTTTCTCGTCTCCGAAAACACCATATATTTT.

In this sample, this clonotype turned up many times. This chain links TRBV9 with TRBJ2-2; no firm D call. The CDR3 runs 13 residues. The V and J ends lost 0 bases and 4 bases respectively, with 4 bases between them. Germline CDR1 and CDR2: SGDLS and YYNGEE. DNA for the CDR3: TGTGCCAGCAGCGTAGGACTCACCGGGGAGCTGTTTTTT. Protein: CASSVGLTGELFF.

Written as DNA, the CDR3 is TGTGCCAGCAGCTGGCGGGGCAGGGGGGAAGAGACCCAGTACTTC. Residues: CASSWRGRGEETQYF. The V call is TRBV5-4, the J call TRBJ2-5, with TRBD1 as a possible D gene (7 bases). The CDR3 is 15 amino acids. V was shortened by 3 bases and J by 3 bases, with 15 bases between the two germline ends. Germline CDR1 SGHNT, CDR2 YYREEE (reference sequence). Full variable domain (missing parts from reference TRBV5-4 and TRBJ2-5): ETGVTQSPTHLIKTRGQQVTLRCSSQSGHNTVSWYQQALGQGPQFIFQYYREEENGRGNFPPRFSGLQFPNYSSELNVNALELDDSALYLCASSWRGRGEETQYFGPGTRLLVL.

The CDR3 nucleotides read TGTGCCAGCAGTTCCCGCGGGAGGACACCCGAGCAGTTCTTC. Its protein is CASSSRGRTPEQFF. The chain recombines TRBV28 with TRBJ2-1; 8 nucleotides line up with TRBD2. There are 14 residues in the CDR3. Per the germline V gene, CDR1 is MDHEN and CDR2 is SYDVKM. V dropped 4 bases and J dropped 10; count of bases not matched to a gene: 9.

Turning to this clonotype: Only one base separates this from a far larger clonotype, so it likely reflects a read error. The V gene is TRBV7-6, the J gene TRBJ1-1; D is unresolved. Looked up from germline, CDR1 is SGHVS and CDR2 is FNYEAQ. Deletions cut 6 bases from V and 4 bases from J, with 18 bases between. CDR3 length equals 15 residues. DNA of the CDR3: TGTGCCAGCAGTTCCCGGAGGGCCCCAGGCACTGAAGCTTTCTTT. It specifies CASSSRRAPGTEAFF.

This clonotype has only a few counts. The V and J genes are TRBV2 and TRBJ2-7; maybe TRBD2 (5 bases). Trimming shortened V by 10 bases and J by 1 base, and 11 bases separated the two germline ends. CDR3 length: 12 residues. The germline V gene has CDR1 SNHLY and CDR2 FYNNEI. The CDR3 loop reads CAILRGSYEQYF. The CDR3 DNA reads TGTGCCATCCTCCGGGGATCCTACGAGCAGTACTTC.

This clonotype was found many times. The V and J genes are TRBV7-2 and TRBJ2-1, with D hard to call. Germline CDR1 and CDR2: SGHTA and FQGNSA. Trimming removed 1 base from V and 9 bases from J, with 10 bases in between. The CDR3 is 13 amino acids. The CDR3 loop reads CASSLGPLAEQFF. The CDR3 DNA follows: TGTGCCAGCAGCTTAGGGCCTCTTGCTGAGCAGTTCTTC.

The chain is built from TRBV23-1 and TRBJ2-3; TRBD1 aligns across 10 bases. TRBV23-1 carries the ORF label, with uncertain function. V was pared by 0 bases and J by 3 bases, with 6 bases of the junction left unmatched. This CDR3 is built from 17 residues. The CDR3 nucleotides read TGCGCCAGCAGTCAATCCCGACAGGGGGCTTGGACAGATACGCAGTATTTT. This encodes CASSQSRQGAWTDTQYF.